Following are 4 T cell receptor beta chains from one sample sequenced in a study of T cells after somatic rescue of genetic block. The repertoire was sequenced with immunoSEQ multiplex PCR; TCRdb's copy has only in-frame clones and lacks some. This sample has 50,000 to 60,000 clones, with approximately 96% found just once. Sequencing input: peripheral blood mononuclear cells (PBMCs). The receptor set was obtained from a child less than two years old.

This chain joins TRBV6-5 and TRBJ2-5; 7 positions match TRBD1. The V gene's germline CDR1 is MNHEY and CDR2 SVGAGI. This CDR3 is 14 amino acids long. J lost 3 bases, V lost 4 bases, and 5 bases had no gene match. CDR3 region: CASSFSDRKETQYF. As DNA, the CDR3 is TGTGCCAGCAGTTTCTCGGACAGGAAAGAGACCCAGTACTTC.

J is TRBJ2-1 and V is TRBV10-2; 16 nucleotides line up with TRBD2. The CDR3 is 19 amino acids. Germline CDR1 WSHSY, CDR2 SAAADI. Germline trimming cut 0 bases from V and 3 bases from J; bases unmatched to any gene: 5. The DNA of the CDR3 is TGCGCCAGCAGTGAGTCGAGGGGGACTAGCGGGAGGGGCTACAATGAGCAGTTCTTC. Translated, it gives CASSESRGTSGRGYNEQFF.

J is TRBJ2-7 and V is TRBV14, with 7 bases fitting TRBD2. This CDR3 spans 14 amino acids. Trimming at V came to 0 bases and at J to 4 bases, leaving 3 bases not matched to a gene. The germline V gene has CDR1 SGHDN and CDR2 FVKESK. The CDR3 spells CASSQEAAGYEQYF. As DNA, the CDR3 is TGTGCCAGCAGCCAAGAGGCAGCGGGATACGAGCAGTACTTC.

CDR3 nucleotide sequence: TGTGCCAGCAGCTTCGGGGGACTAGCGGGAGGAGCTGCCTACGAGCAGTACTTC. Its translation is CASSFGGLAGGAAYEQYF. The J gene is TRBJ2-7, the V gene TRBV7-9; 15 bases agree with TRBD2. The V and J ends lost 3 bases and 2 bases, in that order; junction bases with no gene match: 8. CDR1 and CDR2 (germline): SEHNR, FQNEAQ (reference sequence). The CDR3 is 18 amino acids.